Shown below are 9 T cell receptor beta chains from a single sample sequenced in a study of vaccination and CD4 T cells after COVID-19. The treatment here: roughly nine-day PBMC culture with coronavirus spike peptide pools or control peptides (ViraFEST assay). Their target antigens are unknown. At the Johns Hopkins FTIC core, DNA taken from cultured CD4+ T cells was sequenced by way of the Oncomine TCR Beta short-read assay. Using its own MiXCR run on the PCR reads, TCRdb lists one record per CDR3 protein. The table lists under 25,000 distinct CDR3 sequences, 20% to 30% of them singletons. Sequenced input: cultured CD4+ T cells from blood. The origin of the receptors is a human donor with COVID-19.

This clonotype came up once. This chain links TRBV27 with TRBJ2-7, with D hard to call. CDR3 length: 15 residues. V was pared by 4 bases and J by 3 bases, with 16 bases between. Germline CDR1 is MNHEY and CDR2 is SMNVEV (reference sequence). The CDR3 nucleotides are TGTGCCAGCAGTTCCCGACCGGATCCCTACTACGAGCAGTACTTC. Translated, it gives CASSSRPDPYYEQYF.

This clonotype was seen a handful of times. The J gene is TRBJ1-1, the V gene TRBV11-3; the D is unclear. Germline V gene data show CDR1 as SGHNT and CDR2 as YENEEA. This CDR3 spans 16 amino acids. The ends were cut back, 1 base at V and 1 base at J, with 13 bases in the middle. CDR3 region: CASSLGAYGKNTEAFF. CDR3 sequence (DNA): TGTGCCAGCAGCTTAGGCGCATACGGTAAGAACACTGAAGCTTTCTTT.

The chain combines TRBV6-5 with TRBJ1-1; TRBD1 might be the D (5 bases). Germline CDR1 is MNHEY and CDR2 is SVGAGI. The CDR3 has 16 amino acids. Trimming removed 0 bases at V and 6 bases at J, with 17 bases between. The CDR3 coding sequence is TGTGCCAGCAGTTACTCGATCCGAGCAGGGTCGGCTGAAGCTTTCTTT. This sequence encodes CASSYSIRAGSAEAFF.

This clonotype was detected a few times. J is TRBJ1-2 and V is TRBV14; D ambiguous. With 0 bases removed from V and 2 bases from J, the gap between germline ends came to 4 bases. This CDR3 has 13 residues. CDR1 and CDR2 from the germline V gene are SGHDN and FVKESK. The CDR3 nucleotides are TGTGCCAGCAGCCAAGATCGAAACTATGGCTACACCTTC. Encoded protein: CASSQDRNYGYTF.

On this clonotype itself: An end of the junction differs from the germline gene, which may be a read error. The chain employs TRBV14 and TRBJ2-3, with a possible D match to TRBD2 (5 bases). The CDR3 is made up of 14 amino acids. Germline CDR1 SGHDN, CDR2 FVKESK. This CDR3 is CASSQAAGTYTQYF. CDR3 DNA sequence: TGTGCCAGCAGCCAAGCTGCGGGCACATATACGCAGTATTTT. Drawing the rest from reference TRBV14 and TRBJ2-3, the complete variable domain is EAGVTQFPSHSVIEKGQTVTLRCDPISGHDNLYWYRRVMGKEIKFLLHFVKESKQDESGMPNNRFLAERTGGTYSTLKVQPAELEDSGVYFCASSQAAGTYTQYFGPGTRLTVL.

This clonotype was detected only a few times. The V and J genes are TRBV27 and TRBJ1-1, with no clear D. This CDR3 is 14 amino acids long. V lost 3 bases and J lost 1, with 9 bases in between. Per the germline V gene, CDR1 is MNHEY and CDR2 is SMNVEV (reference sequence). The CDR3 DNA reads TGTGCCAGCAGTTTCCGGACCAGGAACACTGAAGCTTTCTTT. Encoded protein: CASSFRTRNTEAFF.

The chain couples TRBV4-2 to TRBJ1-2, with 7 nucleotides matching TRBD1. V was clipped by 1 base and J by 4 bases; unmatched bases: 15. The CDR3 covers 18 residues. Germline V CDR1 and CDR2: LGHNA, YNFKEQ. The DNA of the CDR3 is TGTGCCAGCAGCCAAGGTCCTAACCCGGGACAGCAAGGCTATGGCTACACCTTC. It is translated as CASSQGPNPGQQGYGYTF.

V and J are TRBV20-1 and TRBJ2-5; a weak D match, TRBD2 (5 bases). V lost 6 bases, J lost 5 bases, and 16 bases lay in between. Germline lookup yields CDR1 DFQATT and CDR2 SNEGSKA (reference sequence). The CDR3 is 13 amino acids. Here the CDR3 reads CSAQGLSPETQYF. CDR3 nucleotides: TGCAGTGCACAAGGACTCAGTCCGGAGACCCAGTACTTC.

The chain links TRBV6-1 to TRBJ1-1; D is perhaps TRBD1 (5 bases). The CDR3 has 12 residues. The ends were cut back, 1 base at V and 10 bases at J, with 10 bases in the middle. Germline-derived CDR1 and CDR2 are MNHNS and SASEGT. The CDR3 spells CASSEVMGGAFF. CDR3 DNA: TGTGCCAGCAGTGAAGTCATGGGGGGAGCTTTCTTT.